The rows below give T cell receptor beta chains drawn from one sample of a study of CD8 T cells in ankylosing spondylitis. TCRdb fed the 5' RACE reads into MiXCR, producing one record per CDR3 protein. The profile shows fewer than 200,000 distinct CDR3 sequences, about 20% of them singletons. The sample was blood, either unsorted or a sorted T cell fraction (not recorded which). Every receptor here comes from a male donor aged 10 to 35 with ankylosing spondylitis or in good health (not recorded which). Both conserved end residues are part of each CDR3. Fields, in order: V gene, clone size, J gene, D gene, CDR3 protein, CDR3 DNA. D genes are given only for firm matches. Size is omitted from some rows. Given values are once, few, many or a class for expanded clones.

V gene: TRBV29-1; clone size: .; J gene: TRBJ2-1; D gene: TRBD2; CDR3 protein: CSVGGRAFNEQFF; CDR3 DNA: TGCAGCGTTGGAGGGAGGGCCTTCAATGAGCAGTTCTTC
V gene: TRBV5-6; clone size: .; J gene: TRBJ2-3; D gene: .; CDR3 protein: CASRQTGTDTQYF; CDR3 DNA: TGTGCCAGCAGACAGACAGGCACAGATACGCAGTATTTT
V gene: TRBV7-3; clone size: many; J gene: TRBJ2-5; D gene: .; CDR3 protein: CASSTDRGSETQYF; CDR3 DNA: TGTGCCAGCAGCACCGATCGGGGGAGCGAGACCCAGTACTTC
V gene: TRBV14; clone size: many; J gene: TRBJ1-2; D gene: .; CDR3 protein: CASSLRTGNYGYTF; CDR3 DNA: TGTGCCAGCAGTCTCAGGACGGGAAACTATGGCTACACCTTC
V gene: TRBV3-1; clone size: many; J gene: TRBJ2-3; D gene: .; CDR3 protein: CASSQDRRGTSDTQYF; CDR3 DNA: TGTGCCAGCAGCCAAGATCGACGTGGGACGTCAGATACGCAGTATTTT
V gene: TRBV6-6; clone size: many; J gene: TRBJ2-7; D gene: TRBD2; CDR3 protein: CASSLVRDGRVGYEQYF; CDR3 DNA: TGTGCCAGCAGTTTAGTCCGCGACGGGAGGGTTGGCTACGAGCAGTACTTC
V gene: TRBV10-2; clone size: many; J gene: TRBJ2-2; D gene: TRBD2; CDR3 protein: CASSRLAGGSGELFF; CDR3 DNA: TGCGCCAGCAGTCGACTAGCGGGAGGGTCCGGGGAGCTGTTTTTT
V gene: TRBV12-5; clone size: many; J gene: TRBJ2-5; D gene: TRBD1; CDR3 protein: CASGPGQGAWKTQYF; CDR3 DNA: TGTGCTAGTGGTCCAGGACAGGGGGCGTGGAAGACCCAGTACTTC
V gene: TRBV7-6; clone size: few; J gene: TRBJ2-2; D gene: .; CDR3 protein: CASSSPFGPNTGELFF; CDR3 DNA: TGTGCCAGCAGCTCCCCGTTCGGCCCGAACACCGGGGAGCTGTTTTTT
V gene: TRBV14; clone size: many; J gene: TRBJ2-7; D gene: TRBD2; CDR3 protein: CASSPGASGTYEQYF; CDR3 DNA: TGTGCCAGCAGCCCCGGGGCTAGCGGGACCTACGAGCAGTACTTC
V gene: TRBV24-1; clone size: many; J gene: TRBJ2-5; D gene: .; CDR3 protein: CATSEPGLGETQYF; CDR3 DNA: TGTGCCACCAGTGAACCGGGACTTGGGGAGACCCAGTACTTC
V gene: TRBV3-1; clone size: many; J gene: TRBJ2-3; D gene: TRBD2; CDR3 protein: CASSQGGTSGSTDTQYF; CDR3 DNA: TGTGCCAGCAGCCAAGGAGGGACTAGCGGCAGCACAGATACGCAGTATTTT
V gene: TRBV6-5; clone size: many; J gene: TRBJ2-3; D gene: .; CDR3 protein: CASTPAASTDTQYF; CDR3 DNA: TGTGCCAGCACCCCGGCGGCCAGCACAGATACGCAGTATTTT
V gene: TRBV12-3/TRBV12-4; clone size: many; J gene: TRBJ2-3; D gene: .; CDR3 protein: CASSLLTASSTDTQYF; CDR3 DNA: TGTGCCAGCAGCCTACTGACAGCCTCTAGCACAGATACGCAGTATTTT
V gene: TRBV29-1; clone size: .; J gene: TRBJ2-7; D gene: TRBD2; CDR3 protein: CSAQPGLASYEQYF; CDR3 DNA: TGCAGCGCCCAACCGGGACTAGCGTCCTACGAGCAGTACTTC
V gene: TRBV12-3/TRBV12-4; clone size: many; J gene: TRBJ1-1; D gene: TRBD1; CDR3 protein: CASSATDRVVAFF; CDR3 DNA: TGTGCCAGCAGTGCGACGGACAGGGTTGTTGCTTTCTTT
V gene: TRBV20-1; clone size: many; J gene: TRBJ1-3; D gene: .; CDR3 protein: CSARDRESSGNTIYF; CDR3 DNA: TGCAGTGCTAGAGACAGGGAAAGCTCTGGAAACACCATATATTTT
V gene: TRBV20-1; clone size: many; J gene: TRBJ1-5; D gene: TRBD1; CDR3 protein: CSARPGQGANSHSNQPQHF; CDR3 DNA: TGCAGTGCTAGACCTGGACAGGGGGCAAACTCACATAGCAATCAGCCCCAGCATTTT
V gene: TRBV11-2; clone size: many; J gene: TRBJ2-1; D gene: TRBD2; CDR3 protein: CASRTIKGLASYNEQFF; CDR3 DNA: TGTGCCAGCAGAACTATTAAAGGACTAGCGTCCTACAATGAGCAGTTCTTC
V gene: TRBV6-2/TRBV6-3; clone size: many; J gene: TRBJ2-3; D gene: TRBD1; CDR3 protein: CASTDRVDTDTQYF; CDR3 DNA: TGTGCCAGCACCGACAGGGTTGACACAGATACGCAGTATTTT
V gene: TRBV7-2; clone size: many; J gene: TRBJ2-7; D gene: .; CDR3 protein: CASSDRATLGYEQYF; CDR3 DNA: TGTGCCAGCAGCGACCGGGCCACACTGGGGTACGAGCAGTACTTC
V gene: TRBV28; clone size: .; J gene: TRBJ2-7; D gene: .; CDR3 protein: CASRSESSYEQYF; CDR3 DNA: TGTGCCAGCAGGTCGGAGAGTTCCTACGAGCAGTACTTC
V gene: TRBV20-1; clone size: many; J gene: TRBJ1-1; D gene: TRBD1; CDR3 protein: CSVRGQGKMNTEAFF; CDR3 DNA: TGCAGTGTTCGGGGACAGGGGAAAATGAACACTGAAGCTTTCTTT
V gene: TRBV7-2; clone size: many; J gene: TRBJ2-5; D gene: .; CDR3 protein: CASSLVRDPSGTQYF; CDR3 DNA: TGTGCCAGCAGCTTAGTGCGGGACCCGTCGGGGACCCAGTACTTC
V gene: TRBV12-3/TRBV12-4; clone size: .; J gene: TRBJ2-7; D gene: .; CDR3 protein: CASSFPGRIFYEQYF; CDR3 DNA: TGTGCCAGCAGTTTTCCCGGGAGAATCTTCTACGAGCAGTACTTC
V gene: TRBV3-1; clone size: many; J gene: TRBJ1-4; D gene: .; CDR3 protein: CASSRAWGGNEKLFF; CDR3 DNA: TGTGCCAGCAGCCGCGCATGGGGCGGTAATGAAAAACTGTTTTTT
V gene: TRBV20-1; clone size: .; J gene: TRBJ1-1; D gene: .; CDR3 protein: CSASTGSPEAFF; CDR3 DNA: TGCAGTGCCTCTACAGGGTCCCCTGAAGCTTTCTTT
V gene: TRBV5-6; clone size: many; J gene: TRBJ2-7; D gene: TRBD2; CDR3 protein: CASSFSGTSSYEQYF; CDR3 DNA: TGTGCCAGCAGTTTTTCCGGGACTAGCTCCTACGAGCAGTACTTC
V gene: TRBV29-1; clone size: many; J gene: TRBJ2-3; D gene: .; CDR3 protein: CSVLRTASTDTQYF; CDR3 DNA: TGCAGCGTCCTAAGGACAGCGAGCACAGATACGCAGTATTTT
V gene: TRBV4-2; clone size: many; J gene: TRBJ1-4; D gene: .; CDR3 protein: CASSQEPRGTNEKLFF; CDR3 DNA: TGTGCCAGCAGCCAAGAACCGCGGGGAACTAATGAAAAACTGTTTTTT
V gene: TRBV2; clone size: many; J gene: TRBJ2-2; D gene: TRBD2; CDR3 protein: CASWTSGRNTGELFF; CDR3 DNA: TGTGCCAGCTGGACTAGCGGGAGAAACACCGGGGAGCTGTTTTTT
V gene: TRBV6-2/TRBV6-3; clone size: many; J gene: TRBJ2-6; D gene: .; CDR3 protein: CATNSPGRVNSGANVLTF; CDR3 DNA: TGTGCCACCAACTCCCCGGGACGTGTAAACTCTGGGGCCAACGTCCTGACTTTC
V gene: TRBV20-1; clone size: many; J gene: TRBJ2-3; D gene: TRBD2; CDR3 protein: CSARVLGGSTDTQYF; CDR3 DNA: TGCAGTGCTAGAGTTTTGGGAGGGAGCACAGATACGCAGTATTTT
V gene: TRBV29-1; clone size: few; J gene: TRBJ2-1; D gene: .; CDR3 protein: CSVEDGARLYNEQFF; CDR3 DNA: TGCAGCGTTGAAGATGGGGCCAGGTTGTACAATGAGCAGTTCTTC
V gene: TRBV12-3/TRBV12-4; clone size: many; J gene: TRBJ2-7; D gene: TRBD1; CDR3 protein: CASSNGPGTGITLYEQYF; CDR3 DNA: TGTGCCAGCAGTAACGGCCCCGGGACAGGGATCACCCTCTACGAGCAGTACTTC
V gene: TRBV4-2; clone size: many; J gene: TRBJ2-2; D gene: .; CDR3 protein: CASTKLQLADRTNTGELFF; CDR3 DNA: TGTGCCAGCACCAAATTACAATTAGCGGATAGAACGAACACCGGGGAGCTGTTTTTT
V gene: TRBV12-3/TRBV12-4; clone size: many; J gene: TRBJ1-5; D gene: TRBD1; CDR3 protein: CASSLIAGQGPYSNQPQHF; CDR3 DNA: TGTGCCAGCAGTTTAATCGCCGGACAGGGGCCGTATAGCAATCAGCCCCAGCATTTT
V gene: TRBV12-3/TRBV12-4; clone size: many; J gene: TRBJ2-1; D gene: .; CDR3 protein: CASSPSGRSYNEQFF; CDR3 DNA: TGTGCCAGCAGCCCAAGCGGAAGATCCTACAATGAGCAGTTCTTC
V gene: TRBV20-1; clone size: .; J gene: TRBJ2-1; D gene: .; CDR3 protein: CSAEYRPNEQFF; CDR3 DNA: TGCAGTGCAGAATACCGGCCCAATGAGCAGTTCTTC
V gene: TRBV29-1; clone size: many; J gene: TRBJ2-2; D gene: .; CDR3 protein: CSASNSATGELFF; CDR3 DNA: TGCAGCGCTTCCAACTCGGCCACCGGGGAGCTGTTTTTT
V gene: TRBV11-1; clone size: few; J gene: TRBJ1-1; D gene: .; CDR3 protein: CASSLFGSTEAFF; CDR3 DNA: TGTGCCAGCAGCTTATTCGGGAGCACTGAAGCTTTCTTT
V gene: TRBV24-1; clone size: many; J gene: TRBJ2-5; D gene: .; CDR3 protein: CATSDPRGIQETQYF; CDR3 DNA: TGTGCCACCAGTGATCCTAGGGGGATCCAAGAGACCCAGTACTTC
V gene: TRBV4-3; clone size: many; J gene: TRBJ2-3; D gene: TRBD1; CDR3 protein: CASSHPRGQTSTDTQYF; CDR3 DNA: TGCGCCAGCAGCCACCCACGGGGACAGACAAGCACAGATACGCAGTATTTT
V gene: TRBV15; clone size: many; J gene: TRBJ2-1; D gene: .; CDR3 protein: CATSRDHLGSQVDEQFF; CDR3 DNA: TGTGCCACCAGCAGAGATCACCTGGGTTCACAGGTCGATGAGCAGTTCTTC
V gene: TRBV12-3/TRBV12-4; clone size: many; J gene: TRBJ2-3; D gene: .; CDR3 protein: CASSLEGSPTDTQYF; CDR3 DNA: TGTGCCAGCAGTTTAGAGGGGTCTCCCACAGATACGCAGTATTTT
V gene: TRBV12-5; clone size: once; J gene: TRBJ1-3; D gene: .; CDR3 protein: CASKESTIYF; CDR3 DNA: TGTGCTAGTAAGGAGAGCACCATATATTTT
V gene: TRBV7-9; clone size: many; J gene: TRBJ2-7; D gene: .; CDR3 protein: CASSSPGSSYEQYF; CDR3 DNA: TGTGCCAGCAGCTCCCCGGGGAGCTCCTACGAGCAGTACTTC
V gene: TRBV12-5; clone size: .; J gene: TRBJ2-1; D gene: TRBD1; CDR3 protein: CASGGRDSSYNEQFF; CDR3 DNA: TGTGCTAGTGGTGGCCGGGACAGTTCCTACAATGAGCAGTTCTTC
V gene: TRBV6-1; clone size: many; J gene: TRBJ2-5; D gene: .; CDR3 protein: CASSEWAGRQETQYF; CDR3 DNA: TGTGCCAGCAGTGAATGGGCAGGGAGGCAAGAGACCCAGTACTTC
V gene: TRBV5-1; clone size: many; J gene: TRBJ2-7; D gene: .; CDR3 protein: CASSSGTGTYEQYF; CDR3 DNA: TGCGCCAGCAGCTCCGGGACGGGTACCTACGAGCAGTACTTC
V gene: TRBV6-2/TRBV6-3; clone size: .; J gene: TRBJ1-5; D gene: TRBD1; CDR3 protein: CASSLAGQSNQPQHF; CDR3 DNA: TGTGCCAGCAGCCTCGCGGGACAGAGCAATCAGCCCCAGCATTTT
V gene: TRBV20-1; clone size: many; J gene: TRBJ2-4; D gene: TRBD2; CDR3 protein: CSAAGEGRGNIQYF; CDR3 DNA: TGCAGCGCCGCCGGGGAGGGACGGGGAAACATTCAGTACTTC
V gene: TRBV12-3/TRBV12-4; clone size: many; J gene: TRBJ2-2; D gene: TRBD1; CDR3 protein: CASEETGVLTGELFF; CDR3 DNA: TGTGCCAGCGAGGAGACAGGGGTTCTAACCGGGGAGCTGTTTTTT
V gene: TRBV20-1; clone size: many; J gene: TRBJ1-5; D gene: TRBD1; CDR3 protein: CSARPRTGLNQPQHF; CDR3 DNA: TGCAGTGCCAGACCTAGGACAGGATTAAATCAGCCCCAGCATTTT
V gene: TRBV7-9; clone size: many; J gene: TRBJ2-5; D gene: TRBD1; CDR3 protein: CASNRQGNPQETQYF; CDR3 DNA: TGTGCCAGCAACAGACAGGGTAACCCCCAAGAGACCCAGTACTTC